The 7 T cell receptor beta chains reported below all come from one sample, sequenced in a study of T cell responses to AZD1222 COVID-19 vaccine. This table comes from immunoSEQ multiplex PCR, and its TCRdb copy is limited to in-frame clones, with some not included. Of some 58,000 clones listed, roughly 80% are singletons. This specimen consisted of peripheral blood, obtained 28 days after the second AZD1222 dose. The origin of the receptors is an adult who received the AZD1222 COVID-19 vaccine.

V is TRBV9 and J is TRBJ1-2, with a possible D match to TRBD1 (6 bases). The CDR3 extends over 14 amino acids. The germline gives CDR1 SGDLS, CDR2 YYNGEE. Trimming pared 3 bases from V and 2 bases from J, leaving 11 bases between. The CDR3: CASSASQGNYGYTF. CDR3 sequence (DNA): TGTGCCAGCAGCGCTAGCCAGGGGAACTATGGCTACACCTTC.

V usage is TRBV4-1 and J usage is TRBJ2-3, with TRBD1 as a possible D gene (6 bases). Between the trimmed V and J ends, which lost 1 base and 1 base, there was a span of 12 bases. The CDR3 sequence is 16 residues long. CDR1 is MGHRA and CDR2 is YSYEKL in the germline V gene. CDR3 sequence reads: CASSQGTDSRTDTQYF. The CDR3 nucleotides read TGCGCCAGCAGCCAAGGAACGGACAGCCGCACAGATACGCAGTATTTT.

This chain joins TRBV11-2 and TRBJ2-1; no reliable D call. Germline V CDR1 and CDR2: SGHAT, FQNNGV. CDR3 size: 14 residues. V was shortened by 0 bases and J by 9 bases, with 12 bases between the two germline ends. CDR3 nucleotide sequence: TGTGCCAGCAGCTTAGATCCGGGTATAAGTGAGCAGTTCTTC. Protein sequence: CASSLDPGISEQFF.

V and J are TRBV7-9 and TRBJ1-6; weak D call: TRBD1 (5 bases). CDR1 and CDR2 from the germline V gene are SEHNR and FQNEAQ (reference sequence). Trimming removed 2 bases from V and 7 bases from J, with 12 bases in between. CDR3 length: 15 amino acids. CDR3 protein: CASSLSLGTNSPLHF. The CDR3 DNA is TGTGCCAGCAGCTTATCGCTAGGGACGAATTCACCCCTCCACTTT.

V and J are TRBV5-5 and TRBJ2-5, with D possibly matching TRBD1 (5 bases). Trimming stripped 1 base from V and 5 bases from J, with 12 bases between. The germline V gene encodes CDR1 SGHKS and CDR2 YYEKEE (reference sequence). The CDR3 sequence is 14 residues long. Here the CDR3 DNA reads TGTGCCAGCAGCTTGAGTCAGGGTTGGGAGACCCAGTACTTC. It is translated as CASSLSQGWETQYF.

The chain carries TRBV4-1 and TRBJ1-5, with D possibly being TRBD1 (5 bases). The CDR3 covers 13 residues. V lost 5 bases, J lost 5 bases, and 10 bases lay in between. The germline V gene encodes CDR1 MGHRA and CDR2 YSYEKL. CDR3 nucleotide sequence: TGCGCCAGCAGCGGGACTCTTGATCAGCCCCAGCATTTT. Protein sequence: CASSGTLDQPQHF.

In this sample, this clone turned up once. Other DNA sequences in this sample translate to the same CDR3. V and J are TRBV18 and TRBJ1-1; D is unclear. V was clipped by 0 bases and J by 1 base, with 6 bases between them. Looked up from germline, CDR1 is KGHSH and CDR2 is LQKENI. There are 14 residues in the CDR3. CDR3 DNA: TGTGCCAGCTCACCACCGGGCGGGAACACTGAAGCTTTCTTT. Translation gives CASSPPGGNTEAFF.